These 9 T cell receptor beta chains were sequenced from one sample in a study of CD8 T cells in ankylosing spondylitis. These receptors are not linked to any known antigen. TCRdb reprocessed the 5' RACE reads with MiXCR, giving one entry per CDR3 protein. The sample gives 130,000 or so distinct CDR3 sequences, about a sixth of which show up once; around a third is in the top ten. Study results and limitations: In ankylosing spondylitis blood, a motif of roughly eight highly homologous TCR beta variants appeared characteristic.

Sequenced input: blood, either unsorted or a sorted T cell fraction (not recorded which). The receptors originated from a male donor with ankylosing spondylitis.

This clonotype has ten or more counts. This rearrangement joins TRBV14 to TRBJ2-2; no definite D call. Germline CDR1 and CDR2: SGHDN and FVKESK. Deletions cut 4 bases from V and 0 bases from J, with 9 bases between. This CDR3 contains 15 residues. This chain's CDR3 is CASSRPESNTGELFF. The CDR3 DNA sequence: TGTGCCAGCAGCCGTCCAGAATCGAACACCGGGGAGCTGTTTTTT.

The gene calls are TRBV7-8 and TRBJ2-3, with D tentatively TRBD1 (6 bases). V lost 1 base to trimming and J lost 6 bases, with 14 bases between them. The CDR3 is made up of 15 amino acids. Germline CDR1 SGHVS, CDR2 FQNEAQ. The CDR3 spells CASSLEGDHGDTQYF. The CDR3 DNA reads TGTGCCAGCAGCTTAGAGGGGGATCACGGGGATACGCAGTATTTT.

This chain connects TRBV30 to TRBJ2-1; TRBD2 matches at 11 bases. The V and J ends lost 5 bases and 4 bases, in that order; junction bases with no gene match: 4. Germline-derived CDR1 and CDR2 are GTSNPN and SVGIG (reference sequence). The CDR3 contains 14 residues. Here the CDR3 DNA reads TGTGCCTGGGGGGGACTAGCGGTTTACAATGAGCAGTTCTTC. This translates into CAWGGLAVYNEQFF.

This clonotype has only a few counts. This sequence joins TRBV6-5 and TRBJ1-2, with a weak D call TRBD1 (6 bases). With 2 bases removed from V and 5 bases from J, the gap between germline ends came to 15 bases. Germline V gene sequence: CDR1 MNHEY, CDR2 SVGAGI. This CDR3 has 15 residues. The CDR3: CASSYLEQGVYGYTF. For the CDR3, the DNA is TGTGCCAGCAGTTACCTCGAACAGGGCGTTTATGGCTACACCTTC.

This clonotype came up many times. The V gene is TRBV29-1, the J gene TRBJ2-1; the D is unclear. Per germline, CDR1 SQVTM and CDR2 ANQGSEA. With 0 bases removed from V and 7 bases from J, the gap between germline ends came to 16 bases. This CDR3 has 15 residues. CDR3 in amino acids: CSVEDNSHPRNEQFF. The CDR3 DNA reads TGCAGCGTTGAAGATAACAGTCATCCGCGAAATGAGCAGTTCTTC.

The chain links TRBV7-8 to TRBJ1-1, with D possibly matching TRBD1 (5 bases). This CDR3 spans 16 amino acids. Trimming pared 5 bases from V and 2 bases from J, leaving 18 bases between. Germline values: CDR1 SGHVS, CDR2 FQNEAQ. Here the CDR3 reads CASSRSLQGFNTEAFF. The CDR3 nucleotides read TGTGCCAGCAGCCGGAGTCTTCAGGGCTTCAACACTGAAGCTTTCTTT.

The chain joins TRBV6-2 or TRBV6-3 to TRBJ2-1; 8 positions match TRBD1. The V segment lost 7 bases and the J segment 3 bases; nucleotides outside the gene matches: 8. This CDR3 contains 15 residues. CDR1 and CDR2 (germline): MNHEY, SVGEGT. CDR3 sequence reads: CASMARTGHYNEQFF. CDR3 in DNA: TGTGCCAGCATGGCCAGGACAGGGCACTACAATGAGCAGTTCTTC.

The chain carries TRBV12-5 and TRBJ2-2; 7 bases agree with TRBD1. The CDR3 is 14 residues long. Trimming removed 6 bases from V and 14 bases from J; junction bases left unmatched: 15. CDR1 is LGHNT, CDR2 FRNRAP, per germline. The CDR3 DNA sequence: TGTGCTAGTGGCCCCTCAGACAGGGTCCCTTTCCTGTTTTTT. Translation gives CASGPSDRVPFLFF.

V and J are TRBV27 and TRBJ2-1; 7 nucleotides line up with TRBD1. CDR3 length equals 14 residues. Per germline, CDR1 MNHEY and CDR2 SMNVEV (reference sequence). Unmatched junction bases numbered 3, after V lost 2 bases and J lost 5 bases. CDR3 sequence (DNA): TGTGCCAGCAGTTTACAGACAGGGAACAATGAGCAGTTCTTC. It is translated as CASSLQTGNNEQFF.